This T cell receptor (beta chain) emerged from a study of cytotoxic CD8 clonotypes in ibrutinib-treated CLL. Germline V gives CDR1 SGHTA, CDR2 FQGNSA. Trimming cost V 4 bases and J 4 bases; bases outside gene matches: 6. This CDR3 region has 15 residues. A note on this clone: Its matching antigen is unknown.

Data came from immunoSEQ multiplex PCR; TCRdb stores just in-frame clones and leaves some out. This sample has approximately 45,000 clones, with around 68% found just once. The study's findings and limits: Under treatment, the uncommon public clonotypes either contracted or remained stable.

The material was PBMCs, obtained after 12 months of ibrutinib treatment. This sequence originates from a human donor with chronic lymphocytic leukemia. The rearrangement joins TRBV7-2 to TRBJ2-2; 7 nucleotides line up with TRBD2. In DNA form, the CDR3 reads TGTGCCAGCAGCTGGGGAGGGTGGACCACCGGGGAGCTGTTTTTT. It yields the protein CASSWGGWTTGELFF.